Reported below is one TCR beta chain. Assay: immunoSEQ multiplex PCR; the TCRdb copy retains only in-frame clones and omits some. The sample has 60,000 or so clones, approximately 90% seen once. These data belong to a study of T cell changes during pregnancy in multiple sclerosis. Trimming stripped 4 bases from V and 1 base from J, with 13 bases between. Germline assignment: CDR1 GTSNPN and CDR2 SVGIG (reference sequence). The CDR3 length is 14 residues. The material was peripheral blood, obtained in the first trimester of pregnancy. The chain couples TRBV30 to TRBJ1-1; tentatively, D is TRBD1 (5 bases). The clonotype comes from a female donor in good health, enrolled as a control in a pregnancy study. The DNA of the CDR3 is TGTGCCTGGAATCAGGACACCTCGAACACTGAAGCTTTCTTT. Protein: CAWNQDTSNTEAFF.